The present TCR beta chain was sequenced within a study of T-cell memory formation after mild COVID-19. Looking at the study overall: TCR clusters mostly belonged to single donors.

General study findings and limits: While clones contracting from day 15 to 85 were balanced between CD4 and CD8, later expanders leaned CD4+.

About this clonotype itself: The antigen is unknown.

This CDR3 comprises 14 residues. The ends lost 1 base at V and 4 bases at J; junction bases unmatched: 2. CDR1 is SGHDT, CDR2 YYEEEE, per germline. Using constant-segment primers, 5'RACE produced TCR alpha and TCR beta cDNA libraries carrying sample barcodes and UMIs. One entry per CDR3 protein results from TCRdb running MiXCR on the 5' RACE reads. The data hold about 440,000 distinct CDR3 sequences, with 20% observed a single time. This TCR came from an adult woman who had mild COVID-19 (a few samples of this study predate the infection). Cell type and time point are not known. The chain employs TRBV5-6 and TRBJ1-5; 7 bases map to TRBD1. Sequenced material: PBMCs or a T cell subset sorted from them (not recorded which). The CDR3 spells CASSLRRGNQPQHF. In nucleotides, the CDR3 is TGTGCCAGCAGCTTGCGCAGGGGGAATCAGCCCCAGCATTTT.